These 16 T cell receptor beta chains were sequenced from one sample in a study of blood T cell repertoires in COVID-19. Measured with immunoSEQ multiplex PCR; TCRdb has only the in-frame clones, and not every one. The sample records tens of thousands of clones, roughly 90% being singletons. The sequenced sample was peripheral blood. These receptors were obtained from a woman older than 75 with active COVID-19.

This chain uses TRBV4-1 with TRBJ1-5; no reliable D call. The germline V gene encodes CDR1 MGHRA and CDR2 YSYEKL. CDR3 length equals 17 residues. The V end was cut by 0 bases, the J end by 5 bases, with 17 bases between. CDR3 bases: TGCGCCAGCAGCCAAGATTTCACAGCCAATCTGGATCAGCCCCAGCATTTT. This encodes CASSQDFTANLDQPQHF.

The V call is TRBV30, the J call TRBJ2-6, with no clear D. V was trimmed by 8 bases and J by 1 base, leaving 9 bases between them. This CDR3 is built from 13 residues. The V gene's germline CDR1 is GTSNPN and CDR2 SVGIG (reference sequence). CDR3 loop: CAGTLSGANVLTF. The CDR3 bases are TGTGCCGGCACCCTTTCTGGGGCCAACGTCCTGACTTTC. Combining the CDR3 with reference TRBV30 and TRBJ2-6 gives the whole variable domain SQTIHQWPATLVQPVGSPLSLECTVEGTSNPNLYWYRQAAGRGLQLLFYSVGIGQISSEVPQNLSASRPQDRQFILSSKKLLLSDSGFYLCAGTLSGANVLTFGAGSRLTVL.

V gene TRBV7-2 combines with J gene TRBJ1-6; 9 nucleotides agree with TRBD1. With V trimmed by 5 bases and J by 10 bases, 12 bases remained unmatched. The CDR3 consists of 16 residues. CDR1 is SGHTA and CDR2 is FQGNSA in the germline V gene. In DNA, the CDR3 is TGTGCCAGCAGCCAAAACTCGGGACAGGGTGAATCACCCCTCCACTTT. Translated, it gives CASSQNSGQGESPLHF.

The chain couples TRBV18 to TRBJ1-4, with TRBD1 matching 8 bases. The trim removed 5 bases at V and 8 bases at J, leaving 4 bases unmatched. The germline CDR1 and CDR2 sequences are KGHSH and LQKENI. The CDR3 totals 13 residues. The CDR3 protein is CASSVGQGEKLFF. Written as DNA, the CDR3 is TGTGCCAGCTCAGTTGGACAGGGAGAAAAACTGTTTTTT.

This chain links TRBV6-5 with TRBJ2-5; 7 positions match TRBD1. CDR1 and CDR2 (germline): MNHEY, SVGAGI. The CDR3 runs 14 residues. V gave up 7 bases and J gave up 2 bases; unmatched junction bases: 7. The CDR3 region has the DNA TGTGCCAGCACAAAACCGGGACAGCAAGAGACCCAGTACTTC. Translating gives CASTKPGQQETQYF.

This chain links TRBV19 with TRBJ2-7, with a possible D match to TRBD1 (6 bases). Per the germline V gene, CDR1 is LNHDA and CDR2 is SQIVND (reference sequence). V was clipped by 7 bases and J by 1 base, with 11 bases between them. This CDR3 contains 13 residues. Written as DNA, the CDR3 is TGTGCCAGTAAACCAACAGGGTCCTACGAGCAGTACTTC. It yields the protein CASKPTGSYEQYF.

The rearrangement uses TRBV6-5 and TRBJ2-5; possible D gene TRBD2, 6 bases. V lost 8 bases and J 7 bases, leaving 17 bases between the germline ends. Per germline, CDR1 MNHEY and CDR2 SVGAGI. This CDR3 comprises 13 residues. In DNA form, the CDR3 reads TGTGCCAGCGTAGGCCGGGGGTGGGGGACCCAGTACTTC. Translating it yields CASVGRGWGTQYF.

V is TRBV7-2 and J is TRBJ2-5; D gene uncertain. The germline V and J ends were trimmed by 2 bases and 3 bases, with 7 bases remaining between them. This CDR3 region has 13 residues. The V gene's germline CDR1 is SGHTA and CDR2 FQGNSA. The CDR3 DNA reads TGTGCCAGCAGCTTAAACAGAAAAGAGACCCAGTACTTC. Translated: CASSLNRKETQYF.

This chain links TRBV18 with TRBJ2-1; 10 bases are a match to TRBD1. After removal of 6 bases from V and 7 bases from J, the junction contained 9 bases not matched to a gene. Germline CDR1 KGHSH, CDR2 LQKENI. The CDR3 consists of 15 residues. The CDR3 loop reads CASSPGTGVGNEQFF. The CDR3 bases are TGTGCCAGCTCTCCCGGGACAGGGGTAGGAAATGAGCAGTTCTTC.

CDR3 bases: TGTGCCAGCAGTTACACAGGGACACCGCTGAGCACAGATACGCAGTATTTT. It is translated as CASSYTGTPLSTDTQYF. This chain uses TRBV6-2 or TRBV6-3 with TRBJ2-3; possible D gene TRBD1, 6 bases. From germline, CDR1 is MNHEY and CDR2 SVGEGT. The CDR3 runs 17 residues. V was pared by 2 bases and J by 0 bases, with 15 bases between.

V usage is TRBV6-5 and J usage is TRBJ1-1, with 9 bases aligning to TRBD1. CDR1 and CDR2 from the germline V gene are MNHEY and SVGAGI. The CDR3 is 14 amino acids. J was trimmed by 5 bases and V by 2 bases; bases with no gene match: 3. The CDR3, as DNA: TGTGCCAGCAGTTACGACAGGGGGAGGACTGAAGCTTTCTTT. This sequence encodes CASSYDRGRTEAFF.

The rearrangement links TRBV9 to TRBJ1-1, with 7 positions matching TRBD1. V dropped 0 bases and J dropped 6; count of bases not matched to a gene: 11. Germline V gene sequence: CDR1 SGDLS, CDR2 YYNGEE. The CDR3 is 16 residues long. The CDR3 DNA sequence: TGTGCCAGCAGCGTAGATTTCCAGGGGGGAACGGCTGAAGCTTTCTTT. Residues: CASSVDFQGGTAEAFF.

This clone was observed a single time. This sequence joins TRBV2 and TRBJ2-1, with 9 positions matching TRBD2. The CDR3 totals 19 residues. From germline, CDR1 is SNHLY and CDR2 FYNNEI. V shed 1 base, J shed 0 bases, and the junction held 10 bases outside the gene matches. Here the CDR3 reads CASSEDASGGLRSYNEQFF. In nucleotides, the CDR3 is TGTGCCAGCAGTGAAGACGCAAGCGGGGGGCTGCGCTCCTACAATGAGCAGTTCTTC.

CDR3 bases: TGTGCCAGCAGCCCGACAGGGGTTTATGGCTACACCTTC. Its translation: CASSPTGVYGYTF. The rearrangement uses TRBV11-2 and TRBJ1-2, with 8 bases aligning to TRBD1. Unmatched junction bases numbered 4, after V lost 5 bases and J lost 5 bases. The CDR3 is 13 residues long. Germline CDR1 SGHAT, CDR2 FQNNGV.

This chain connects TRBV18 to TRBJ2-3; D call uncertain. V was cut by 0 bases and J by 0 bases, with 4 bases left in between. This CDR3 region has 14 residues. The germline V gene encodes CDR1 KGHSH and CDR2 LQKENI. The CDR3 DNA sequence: TGTGCCAGCTCACCACCCGGTAGCACAGATACGCAGTATTTT. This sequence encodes CASSPPGSTDTQYF.

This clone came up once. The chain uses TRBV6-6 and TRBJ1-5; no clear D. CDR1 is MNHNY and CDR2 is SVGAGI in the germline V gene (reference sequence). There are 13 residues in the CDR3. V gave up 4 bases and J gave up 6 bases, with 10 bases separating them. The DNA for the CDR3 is TGTGCCAGCAGTTCGTCAGGTAGTCAGCCCCAGCATTTT. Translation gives CASSSSGSQPQHF.